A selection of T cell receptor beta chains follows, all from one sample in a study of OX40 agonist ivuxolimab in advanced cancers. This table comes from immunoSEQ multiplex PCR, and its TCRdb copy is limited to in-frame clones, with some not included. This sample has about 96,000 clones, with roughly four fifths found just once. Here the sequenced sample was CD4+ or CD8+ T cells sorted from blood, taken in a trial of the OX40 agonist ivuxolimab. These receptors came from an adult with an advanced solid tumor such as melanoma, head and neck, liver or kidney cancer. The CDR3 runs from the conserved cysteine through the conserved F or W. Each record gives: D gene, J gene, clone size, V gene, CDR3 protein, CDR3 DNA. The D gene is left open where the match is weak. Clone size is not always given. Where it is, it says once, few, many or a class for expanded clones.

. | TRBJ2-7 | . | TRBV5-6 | CASSLENRGDEQYF | TGTGCCAGCAGCTTAGAAAACCGCGGCGACGAGCAGTACTTC
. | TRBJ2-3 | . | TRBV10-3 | CAISDPPDTQYF | TGTGCCATCAGTGACCCGCCAGATACGCAGTATTTT
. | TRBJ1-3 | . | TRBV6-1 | CASSEAPGYGNTIYF | TGTGCCAGCAGTGAAGCGCCGGGGTACGGAAACACCATATATTTT
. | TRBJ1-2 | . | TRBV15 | CATHGLIGGYTF | TGTGCCACCCACGGACTAATTGGGGGCTACACCTTC
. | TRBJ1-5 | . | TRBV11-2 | CASSLGEGLSNQPQHF | TGTGCCAGCAGCTTAGGGGAGGGGTTGAGCAATCAGCCCCAGCATTTT
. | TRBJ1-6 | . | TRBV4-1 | CASSQDEEPSYNSPLHF | TGCGCCAGCAGCCAAGATGAGGAACCATCCTATAATTCACCCCTCCACTTT
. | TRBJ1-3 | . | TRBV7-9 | CASSSTGTAPGNTIYF | TGTGCCAGCAGTTCTACAGGTACTGCACCTGGAAACACCATATATTTT
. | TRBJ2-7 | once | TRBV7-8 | CASSFTTNYEQYF | TGTGCCAGCAGCTTCACGACCAATTACGAGCAGTACTTC
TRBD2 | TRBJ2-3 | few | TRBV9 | CASSVGTSGSADTQYF | TGTGCCAGCAGCGTAGGGACTAGCGGGAGCGCAGATACGCAGTATTTT
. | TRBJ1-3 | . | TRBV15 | CATSRDQVGYTIYF | TGTGCCACCAGCAGAGATCAAGTAGGGTACACCATATATTTT
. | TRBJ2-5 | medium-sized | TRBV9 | CASSLSGQETQYF | TGTGCCAGCAGCTTAAGCGGCCAAGAGACCCAGTACTTC
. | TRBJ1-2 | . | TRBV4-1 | CASSQPDSRDYGYTF | TGCGCCAGCAGCCAACCTGACAGTCGGGACTATGGCTACACCTTC
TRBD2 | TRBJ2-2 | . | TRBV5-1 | CASSLAGTSGGGNTGELFF | TGCGCCAGCAGCTTGGCCGGGACTAGCGGAGGAGGGAACACCGGGGAGCTGTTTTTT
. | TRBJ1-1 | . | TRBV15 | CATSRGGDTEAFF | TGTGCCACCAGCAGGGGGGGGGACACTGAAGCTTTCTTT
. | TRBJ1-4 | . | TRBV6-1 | CASSFNEKLFF | TGTGCCAGCAGTTTTAATGAAAAACTGTTTTTT
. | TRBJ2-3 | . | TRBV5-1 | CASSFGSSRTDTQYF | TGCGCCAGCAGCTTTGGCAGCTCGAGGACAGATACGCAGTATTTT
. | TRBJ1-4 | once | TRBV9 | CASSTGQNTFNEKLFF | TGTGCCAGCAGCACAGGACAGAATACTTTTAATGAAAAACTGTTTTTT
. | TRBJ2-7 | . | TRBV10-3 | CAIKNEGFYEQYF | TGTGCCATCAAAAATGAAGGATTCTACGAGCAGTACTTC
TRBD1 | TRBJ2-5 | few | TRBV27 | CASSPGQGETQYF | TGTGCCAGCAGTCCCGGACAGGGGGAGACCCAGTACTTC
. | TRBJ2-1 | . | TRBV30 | CAWSERGEWFF | TGTGCCTGGAGTGAACGGGGAGAGTGGTTCTTC